A single T cell receptor beta chain is shown here with its context. This CDR3 is 13 amino acids long. V lost 3 bases, J lost 12 bases, and 6 bases stayed unmatched. Germline V gene lookup returns CDR1 KGHDR and CDR2 SFDVKD. The data were taken from a study of T-cell reconstitution after alpha-beta-depleted transplantation in children. Unique molecular identifiers were incorporated into the prepared TCRbeta library. A single record per CDR3 protein comes from TCRdb applying MiXCR to the PCR reads. The profile covers about 360,000 distinct CDR3 sequences, with about 14% appearing a single time and about 4.5% taken by the ten largest.

The receptor was isolated from a human donor who donated a stem cell graft to a child with Fanconi anemia. Sequenced material: PBMCs, taken from the stem cell graft. This chain joins TRBV24-1 and TRBJ2-1; 8 nucleotides line up with TRBD1. The DNA of the CDR3 is TGTGCCACCAGTGATGCGGGACAGGTAGGGCAGTTCTTC. Amino acid sequence: CATSDAGQVGQFF.